What follows describes a single TCR beta chain. Methods used by the authors: The authors estimated nucleated cell counts from reference gene primer amplification. The assay was immunoSEQ multiplex PCR, and TCRdb's table has in-frame clones only and misses some. The V and J calls and clone size are taken from that table; D and trimming were inferred from the DNA. The sample has around 130,000 clones, approximately 87% seen once. This entry belongs to a study of blood T cell repertoires in COVID-19. Study in general: Specimens from acute and convalescent COVID-19 originated in the United States, Italy and Spain. PBMCs, B-cell-depleted T cells, or T cells were the source of the cDNA or gDNA that made up the material.

Trimming removed 7 bases at V and 1 base at J, with 5 bases between. The CDR3 has 12 residues. The germline CDR1 and CDR2 sequences are SGHRS and YFSETQ. This receptor was obtained from a woman between 45 and 65 years old with acute or convalescent COVID-19. Sequenced: peripheral blood. V usage is TRBV5-1 and J usage is TRBJ2-2; D unclear. The CDR3 nucleotides read TGCGCCAGCGGAGAGAACACCGGGGAGCTGTTTTTT. Its protein is CASGENTGELFF. Full variable domain (rest looked up from reference TRBV5-1 and TRBJ2-2): KAGVTQTPRYLIKTRGQQVTLSCSPISGHRSVSWYQQTPGQGLQFLFEYFSETQRNKGNFPGRFSGRQFSNSRSEMNVSTLELGDSALYLCASGENTGELFFGEGSRLTVL.